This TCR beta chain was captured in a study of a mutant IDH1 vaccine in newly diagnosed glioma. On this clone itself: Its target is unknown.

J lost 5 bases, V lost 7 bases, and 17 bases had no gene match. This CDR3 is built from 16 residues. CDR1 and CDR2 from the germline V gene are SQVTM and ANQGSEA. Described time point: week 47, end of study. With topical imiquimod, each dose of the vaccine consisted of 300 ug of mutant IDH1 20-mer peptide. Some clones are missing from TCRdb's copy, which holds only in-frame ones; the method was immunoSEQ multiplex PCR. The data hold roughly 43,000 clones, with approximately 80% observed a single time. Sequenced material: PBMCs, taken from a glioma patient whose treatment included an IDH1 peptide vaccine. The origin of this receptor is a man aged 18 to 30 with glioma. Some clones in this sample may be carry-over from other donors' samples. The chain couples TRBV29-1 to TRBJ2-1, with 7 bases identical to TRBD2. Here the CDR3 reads CSDVWATRGIHNEQFF. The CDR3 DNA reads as TGCAGCGACGTCTGGGCTACGCGGGGGATCCACAATGAGCAGTTCTTC.